The 5 T cell receptor beta chains given below trace back to one sample, sequenced in a study of T cell changes during pregnancy in multiple sclerosis. TCRdb's table, derived via immunoSEQ multiplex PCR, lists solely in-frame clones and lacks some. This sample has 40,000 to 50,000 clones, with approximately 92% found just once. Sequencing was performed on CD4+ T cells from peripheral blood mononuclear cells, taken in the first trimester of pregnancy. These receptors came from a female donor with multiple sclerosis, enrolled in a pregnancy study.

V gene TRBV5-4 combines with J gene TRBJ2-3; 8 bases are shared with TRBD2. The CDR3 is 16 residues long. Germline-derived CDR1 and CDR2 are SGHNT and YYREEE (reference sequence). V shed 0 bases and J 2 bases; nucleotides not matched to a gene: 5. CDR3 sequence (DNA): TGTGCCAGCAGCTTGGGGGCTAGCGGGTACACAGATACGCAGTATTTT. Its protein is CASSLGASGYTDTQYF.

The chain uses TRBV5-1 and TRBJ2-3, with D perhaps TRBD2 (5 bases). Trimming shortened V by 4 bases and J by 3 bases, and 15 bases separated the two germline ends. The CDR3 spans 15 residues. Germline V gene sequence: CDR1 SGHRS, CDR2 YFSETQ. CDR3 sequence: CASSPRGRWTDTQYF. The CDR3 DNA follows: TGCGCCAGCAGCCCTCGTGGGAGATGGACAGATACGCAGTATTTT.

V and J are TRBV18 and TRBJ2-7; perhaps TRBD1 as D (5 bases). The CDR3 extends over 14 amino acids. Between the trimmed V and J ends, which lost 2 bases and 5 bases, there was a span of 13 bases. CDR1 is KGHSH, CDR2 LQKENI, per germline. In DNA, the CDR3 is TGTGCCAGCTCACCATCCAGGGCTCGGGACGAGCAGTACTTC. Amino acids: CASSPSRARDEQYF.

The chain is built from TRBV6-1 and TRBJ2-1, with 9 nucleotides matching TRBD2. Trimming took 2 bases from V and 9 from J; bases not matched to a gene: 8. Germline-derived CDR1 and CDR2 are MNHNS and SASEGT. This CDR3 contains 15 residues. CDR3 sequence reads: CASSELISGRGEQFF. In nucleotides, the CDR3 is TGTGCCAGCAGTGAACTTATTAGCGGGAGAGGTGAGCAGTTCTTC.

In its sample, this clone was seen once. The rearrangement uses TRBV6-1 and TRBJ1-4, with D possibly TRBD1 on 6 matching bases. This CDR3 region has 14 residues. CDR1 MNHNS and CDR2 SASEGT come from the germline V gene. The V and J ends lost 8 bases and 4 bases respectively, with 14 bases between them. The CDR3 DNA follows: TGTGCCAGCCTGACGAGGGGGTTTAATGAAAAACTGTTTTTT. This translates into CASLTRGFNEKLFF.